This T cell receptor (beta chain) emerged from a study of tumor-infiltrating lymphocytes in primary liver carcinoma (dated by TCRdb to the late 2010s). Study-wide context: Hepatocellular carcinoma (four) or combined HCC and intrahepatic cholangiocarcinoma (one) was present in the five patients, who were three men and two women aged 30 to 69 years. Tumors of the five patients were stage T1-T3 N0M0 with maximum diameters of roughly 4.2 to 11 cm. The study combined TCRbeta repertoire sequencing, expression microarrays and whole-exome sequencing across five regions of each liver tumor, with adjacent normal tissue and blood. A total of roughly 35 specimens from 5 patients went through TCRbeta repertoire sequencing, namely 25 tumor regions, 5 adjacent noncancerous liver tissues and 5 peripheral blood samples. Repertoires from technical replicates were highly reproducible, with mean shared-clone rates around 0.89 and correlation coefficients above 0.95. Samples yielded roughly 3.65 to 7.13 million productive TCRbeta reads; read depth did not differ significantly between tissue types.

Counted from cysteine to phenylalanine, this CDR3 has 16 amino acids. This entry keeps only the CDR3 DNA: 48 bases, framed from base 1. Per the germline V gene, SGHRS is the CDR1 and YFSETQ is the CDR2. With respect to this clonotype: Its specific antigen is unknown. A junction end diverges from the germline sequence, so it may reflect a read error.

Total RNA and DNA were co-extracted from about 19-30 mg of bulk tissue with the AllPrep DNA/RNA mini kit, without cell sorting. Five patients with histopathologically diagnosed primary liver carcinoma underwent surgical resection in China between November 2015 and 2016. At the time of sampling, the patients had chronic HBV infection and had not received any treatment. Each fresh piece of tumor and adjacent tissue was cut in two, with one half stored in RNAlater at -80 degrees C and the other half sent for histology. The paper's findings and limits, for the study overall: With just a few patients in the study, the authors point out that the findings should be validated in a larger study. Compared with blood, tumors had a significantly larger share of the repertoire taken up by the top 250 clones (p = 0.039). Because sequencing covered only the TCR beta chain and unpaired alpha chains were not captured, true repertoire diversity is likely underestimated. Bulk unsorted samples precluded comparing CD4+ and CD8+ T cell repertoires. Pairs of tumor regions showed greater repertoire overlap (mean about 36%) than tumor-adjacent pairs (around 17%) or tumor-blood pairs (roughly 15%), which is consistent with antigen-driven expansion.

Using a constant-region primer and ProtoScript II reverse transcriptase, TCRbeta-specific cDNA was reverse-transcribed from about 460 ng total RNA. Construction of the TCRbeta libraries relied on three nested rounds of multiplex PCR, following a slightly modified ARM-PCR procedure. Each of the first two PCR rounds ran for about 9 cycles and used multiplex TRBV1-TRBV30 forward primers together with a Cbeta reverse primer. A final 25-cycle PCR with Deep VentR polymerase added sample barcodes and Illumina adapters. Amplicons of 200-500 bp were gel-purified with a QIAquick gel extraction kit before sequencing. An Illumina HiSeq 2500 was used to sequence the TCRbeta amplicons with 250-bp paired-end reads. Under the source paper's analysis protocol: To recover full CDR3 sequences, reads were quality-trimmed using Trimmomatic v0.33 and paired reads were then merged using FLASH v1.2.11. V, D and J germline segments were assigned to the rearranged TCRbeta sequences using MiGEC v1.2.1b. VDJtools v1.0.0 computed clonotype statistics and Shannon-Wiener diversity indices. Except for diversity analysis, only the 250 most abundant clonotypes of each sample were used in subsequent analyses to reduce sampling bias. The public reads were reanalyzed by TCRdb: fastp trimming at Q25, MiXCR alignment, in-frame beta chains only. Identical CDR3 protein sequences are pooled into one entry, listed with their most common genes and DNA. These V and J calls rely on TCRdb rather than the paper's analysis. This sample gives tens of thousands of distinct CDR3 sequences in total; roughly 75% of them show up just once. The ten largest clones add up to more than 30% of the sample.

This receptor was taken from a man between 40 and 49 years old with primary liver carcinoma and hepatitis B virus infection. Material: tumor-adjacent normal liver tissue. The chain uses TRBV5-1 and TRBJ2-2, with the D segment identity uncertain. The DNA sequence reads TGCGCCAGCAGCCCTGCGGAACATAGGAACTCCGGGGAGCTGTTTTTT. Its amino acids are CASSPAEHRNSGELFF.